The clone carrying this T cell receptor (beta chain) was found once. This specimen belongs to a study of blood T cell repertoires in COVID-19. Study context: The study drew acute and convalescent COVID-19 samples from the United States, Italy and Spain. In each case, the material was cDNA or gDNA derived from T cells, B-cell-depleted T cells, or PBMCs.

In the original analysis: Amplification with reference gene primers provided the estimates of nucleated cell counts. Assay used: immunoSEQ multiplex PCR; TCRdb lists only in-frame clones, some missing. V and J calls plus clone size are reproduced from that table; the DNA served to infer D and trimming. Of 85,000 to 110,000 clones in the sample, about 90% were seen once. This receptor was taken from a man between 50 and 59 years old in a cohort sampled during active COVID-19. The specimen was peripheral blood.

Written as DNA, the CDR3 is TGTGCCAGCAGTTTACGGGGAAGCGGGGGACAGGGGAGAGAGACCCAGTACTTC. Residues: CASSLRGSGGQGRETQYF. J is TRBJ2-5 and V is TRBV27; 10 nucleotides align to TRBD1. Germline-derived CDR1 and CDR2 are MNHEY and SMNVEV (reference sequence). V lost 2 bases and J lost 4; bases outside the gene matches: 13. The CDR3 runs 18 residues.